This TCR beta chain was recorded in a study of cytomegalovirus exposure and HLA in healthy donors. The CDR3 extends over 14 amino acids. The ends lost 3 bases at V and 5 bases at J; junction bases unmatched: 6. CDR1 and CDR2 from the germline V gene are SEHNR and FQNEAQ (reference sequence). The study ran its PCR with 60 Vbeta and 13 Jbeta primers. Sequenced by immunoSEQ multiplex PCR; TCRdb stores in-frame clones only, minus some. Of nearly 200,000 clones listed, about nine tenths are singletons. J is TRBJ1-2 and V is TRBV7-9; 7 nucleotides agree with TRBD1. The sample was PBMCs. The TCR comes from a man in his thirties or forties in good health and CMV-seronegative. In DNA, the CDR3 is TGTGCCAGCAGCTTGTCGGGACAGAGATATGGCTACACCTTC. This codes for CASSLSGQRYGYTF.